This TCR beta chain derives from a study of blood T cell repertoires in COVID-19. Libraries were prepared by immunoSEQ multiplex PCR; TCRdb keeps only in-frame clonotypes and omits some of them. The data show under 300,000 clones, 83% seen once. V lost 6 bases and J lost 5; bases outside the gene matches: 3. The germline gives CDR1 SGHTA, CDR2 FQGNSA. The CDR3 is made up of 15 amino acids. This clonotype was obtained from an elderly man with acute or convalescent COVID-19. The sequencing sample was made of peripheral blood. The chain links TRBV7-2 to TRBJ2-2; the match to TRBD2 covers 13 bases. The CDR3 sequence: CASRLAGGRTGELFF. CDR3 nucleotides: TGTGCCAGCAGACTAGCGGGGGGGCGGACCGGGGAGCTGTTTTTT.